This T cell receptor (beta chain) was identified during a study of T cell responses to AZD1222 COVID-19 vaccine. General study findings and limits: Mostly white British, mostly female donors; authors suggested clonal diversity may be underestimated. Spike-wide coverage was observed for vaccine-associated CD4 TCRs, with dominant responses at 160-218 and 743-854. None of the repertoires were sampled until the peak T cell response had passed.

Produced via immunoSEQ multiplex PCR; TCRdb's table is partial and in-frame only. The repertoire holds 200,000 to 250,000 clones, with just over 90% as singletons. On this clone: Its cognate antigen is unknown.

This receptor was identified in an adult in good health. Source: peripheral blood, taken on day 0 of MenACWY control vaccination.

The CDR3, as DNA: TGTGCCAGCTCACCAGGGCGGAACTCTGGAAACACCATATATTTT. This encodes CASSPGRNSGNTIYF. This sequence joins TRBV18 and TRBJ1-3; D call uncertain. From germline, CDR1 is KGHSH and CDR2 LQKENI. The CDR3 totals 15 residues. Trimming removed 2 bases at V and 0 bases at J, with 8 bases between.